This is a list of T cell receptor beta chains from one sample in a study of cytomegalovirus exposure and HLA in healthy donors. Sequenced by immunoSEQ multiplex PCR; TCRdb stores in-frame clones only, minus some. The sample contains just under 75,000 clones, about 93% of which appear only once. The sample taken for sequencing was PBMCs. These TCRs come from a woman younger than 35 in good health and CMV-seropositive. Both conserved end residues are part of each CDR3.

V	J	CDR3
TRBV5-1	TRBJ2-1	CASSPGTGGFVEQFF
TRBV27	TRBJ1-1	CASSSNRGAEAFF
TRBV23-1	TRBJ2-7	CASSQVKISDYEQYF
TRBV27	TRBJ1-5	CASSLTGVQPQHF
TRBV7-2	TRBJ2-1	CASSLVWRETVYNEQFF
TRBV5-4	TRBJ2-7	CASSSAGGHPDEQYF
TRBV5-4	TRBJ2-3	CASSSRTLSTDTQYF
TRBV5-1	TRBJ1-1	CASSLGHPNTEAFF
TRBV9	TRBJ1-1	CASSARNSLNTEAFF
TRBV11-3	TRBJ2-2	CASSPTSGGASGELFF
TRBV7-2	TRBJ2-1	CASSLISGSHQFF
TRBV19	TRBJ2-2	CATAPGTGGSGELFF
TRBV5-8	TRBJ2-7	CASSLVDGHGGSYEQYF
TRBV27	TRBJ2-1	CASSLLGLPQFF
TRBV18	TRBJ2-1	CASSGLAGEDEQFF
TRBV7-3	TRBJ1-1	CASSRRADTEAFF
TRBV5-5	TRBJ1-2	CASSLRKDSHFRDGYTF
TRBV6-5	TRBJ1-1	CAIRTGGSWNTEAFF
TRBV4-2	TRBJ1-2	CASSQDGTGYGYTF
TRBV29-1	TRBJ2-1	CSVETGTGGNEQFF
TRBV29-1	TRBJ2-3	CSVLRAAEAGEVWGTDTQYF
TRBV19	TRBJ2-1	CASSIDRGSSYNEQFF
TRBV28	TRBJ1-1	CASSLSQGASNTEAFF
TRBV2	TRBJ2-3	CASINWSTDTQYF
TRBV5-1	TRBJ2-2	CASSLSFAGGELFF
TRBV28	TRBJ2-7	CASTKLAGEGEQYF
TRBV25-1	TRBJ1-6	CASSELKGEGDSPLHF
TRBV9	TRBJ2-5	CASSVGLAGGQETQYF
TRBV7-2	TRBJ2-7	CASSRDRRTYEQYF
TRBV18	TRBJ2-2	CASSPQQGANTGELFF
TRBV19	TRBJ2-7	CASRGTISSYEQYF
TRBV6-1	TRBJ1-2	CASSVGQGLNYGYTF
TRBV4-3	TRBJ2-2	CASSPQITDPTGELFF
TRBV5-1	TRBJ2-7	CASSLPGTSANYEQYF
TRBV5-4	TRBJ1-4	CASSLEQDGNEKLFF
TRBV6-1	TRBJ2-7	CATSTGVLYEQYF
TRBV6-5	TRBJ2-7	CASSRTDRGLDEQYF
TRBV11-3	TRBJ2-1	CASSAGLAGRNEQFF
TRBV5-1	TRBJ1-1	CASSLLEGRQTEAFF
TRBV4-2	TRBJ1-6	CASSQVSMGGDRSPLHF
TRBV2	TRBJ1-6	CASSEQINSPLHF